The T cell receptor (beta chain) under discussion was sequenced for a study of prognosis after radiotherapy for stage I lung cancer. As for the study in general: While about 15 patients showed no significant progression after radiotherapy, several developed distant metastases at a median of 7 months.

Germline loops: CDR1 SGHTA, CDR2 FQGTGA. V was cut by 6 bases and J by 3 bases, with 17 bases left in between. The CDR3 spans 15 residues. This clonotype occurred many times. Template was genomic DNA; TCR beta CDR3 amplified in two multiplex PCR rounds. Primers targeting each individual TRBV and TRBJ gene were applied in first-round PCR. In TCRdb, the multiplex PCR reads were re-called with MiXCR into one record per CDR3 protein. The sample contains approximately 30,000 distinct CDR3 sequences, approximately 46% of which appear only once. This TCR was sampled from a donor over 45 with non-small cell lung cancer. The sample consisted of PBMCs, taken before or after stereotactic body radiation therapy (not recorded which). This chain joins TRBV7-3 and TRBJ1-1; no firm D call. CDR3 residues: CASRLDDNEYTEAFF. For the CDR3, the DNA is TGTGCCAGCAGGTTAGATGATAACGAATACACTGAAGCTTTCTTT.